A selection of T cell receptor beta chains follows, all from one sample in a study of lymphopenia after photon versus proton radiotherapy. The table came from immunoSEQ multiplex PCR; TCRdb's copy has only in-frame clones and leaves some out. The data hold roughly 30,000 clones, with around 87% observed a single time. Sample: peripheral blood, taken from a patient treated with proton-based radiotherapy. These receptors all stem from a woman in her sixties with cholangiocarcinoma. Some clones in this sample may be carry-over from other donors' samples. Each CDR3 is given with its conserved first and last residue.

j_call v_call cdr3_aa
TRBJ1-2 TRBV21-1 CASSTGVYTF
TRBJ1-4 TRBV15 CATSIQGRAEKLFF
TRBJ2-5 TRBV7-3 CASSIGTKETQYF
TRBJ1-4 TRBV27 CASSHGTGQKLFF
TRBJ2-5 TRBV5-1 CASSVAGGRSGTQYF
TRBJ2-2 TRBV27 CASSFPGRLLGGELFF
TRBJ2-2 TRBV7-2 CASSRPGLAGNAGELFF
TRBJ1-3 TRBV5-5 CASSYVTGRGNTIYF
TRBJ2-4 TRBV9 CASSVASSENIQYF
TRBJ2-2 TRBV18 CASSPDWADGELFF
TRBJ1-4 TRBV7-9 CASSTGNSNEKLFF
TRBJ2-7 TRBV7-8 CASSLIGALSYEQYF
TRBJ2-2 TRBV7-9 CASSLLGLAGGSAGELFF
TRBJ2-1 TRBV11-3 CASSTRQGNRFF
TRBJ2-1 TRBV5-1 CASSLEANEQFF
TRBJ1-2 TRBV7-2 CASSLTWAVYGYTF
TRBJ2-7 TRBV19 CASSIGTMGTRPEQYF
TRBJ2-4 TRBV2 CASSSGTSGRRHNIQYF
TRBJ2-2 TRBV18 CASSPTRPGELFF
TRBJ1-3 TRBV9 CASSAPDGSSGNTIYF
TRBJ2-1 TRBV11-2 CASSFLLAGGNNEQFF
TRBJ1-5 TRBV27 CASSRANNQPQHF
TRBJ1-2 TRBV11-1 CASAPNGQGALGYTF
TRBJ2-7 TRBV5-4 CASSLGLAGGSYEQYF
TRBJ1-1 TRBV14 CASSQGFTPNTEAFF
TRBJ1-6 TRBV4-1 CASSQEGWTGSGSPLHF
TRBJ2-7 TRBV6-5 CASSLLRAGAREQYF
TRBJ2-5 TRBV2 CASKGGQETQYF
TRBJ2-7 TRBV7-2 CASSLSGLSSYEQYF
TRBJ1-5 TRBV19 CASRGGTENQPQHF
TRBJ2-1 TRBV4-2 CASGDGRDNEQFF
TRBJ1-2 TRBV7-9 CASSLGSSYGYTF
TRBJ1-6 TRBV27 CASSPTGGGLHF
TRBJ1-2 TRBV21-1 CASSKISEAGTGKYGYTF
TRBJ1-1 TRBV18 CASSPRGTGTEAFF
TRBJ2-7 TRBV6-5 CASSGRQAYEQYF
TRBJ2-3 TRBV5-6 CATQQMRTGATDTQYF
TRBJ1-2 TRBV18 CASSPFTPSNRRDDGYTF
TRBJ2-5 TRBV7-2 CASSRGGSETQYF
TRBJ2-3 TRBV12-1 CASSFVDGALHTQYF
TRBJ1-5 TRBV15 CATSRVAEGQPQHF
TRBJ2-2 TRBV7-8 CASSPLELLNTGELFF